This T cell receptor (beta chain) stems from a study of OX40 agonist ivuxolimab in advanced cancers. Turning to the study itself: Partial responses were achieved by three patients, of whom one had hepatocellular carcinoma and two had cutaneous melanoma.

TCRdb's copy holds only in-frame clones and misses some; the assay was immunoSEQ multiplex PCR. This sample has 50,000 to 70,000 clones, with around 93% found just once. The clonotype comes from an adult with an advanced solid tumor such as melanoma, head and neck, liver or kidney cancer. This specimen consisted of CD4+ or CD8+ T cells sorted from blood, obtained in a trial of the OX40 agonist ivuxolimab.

The CDR3 DNA follows: TGCGCCAGCAGCAGTGGGGGGAGACAATCGAGCAATCAGCCCCAGCATTTT. Its protein is CASSSGGRQSSNQPQHF. The chain is built from TRBV5-1 and TRBJ1-5, with D maybe TRBD1 (5 bases). Germline CDR1 and CDR2: SGHRS and YFSETQ. The CDR3 totals 17 residues. V was shortened by 4 bases and J by 1 base, with 18 bases between the two germline ends.